These 25 T cell receptor beta chains originate from one sample sequenced in a study of cytomegalovirus exposure and HLA in healthy donors. PCR primers comprised 60 Vbeta and 13 Jbeta primers. The table came from immunoSEQ multiplex PCR; TCRdb's copy has only in-frame clones and leaves some out. The sample has about 57,000 clones, roughly 77% seen once; the top ten hold 6.8%. Sequencing was done on a sample of PBMCs. Receptors originate from a man in his thirties or forties in good health and CMV-seropositive.

The chain is built from TRBV7-3 and TRBJ2-7, with 10 bases identical to TRBD1. The CDR3 is 15 amino acids. Per germline, CDR1 SGHTA and CDR2 FQGTGA. With 1 base clipped from V and 2 bases from J, the junction kept 2 bases outside the gene matches. CDR3 region: CASSLRGQGPYEQYF. The CDR3 DNA reads TGTGCCAGCAGCTTAAGGGGACAGGGGCCCTACGAGCAGTACTTC.

The chain has TRBV5-1 and TRBJ2-1; TRBD2 matches 13 bases. Germline CDR1 is SGHRS and CDR2 is YFSETQ. The CDR3 runs to 15 residues. The J segment lost 7 bases and the V segment lost 4 bases, leaving 5 bases of the junction unmatched. CDR3 sequence reads: CASSPGTSGVNEQFF. CDR3 nucleotides: TGCGCCAGCAGCCCCGGGACTAGCGGGGTTAATGAGCAGTTCTTC.

The chain is built from TRBV19 and TRBJ2-3; TRBD1 matches 7 bases. This CDR3 contains 16 residues. CDR1 is LNHDA and CDR2 is SQIVND in the germline V gene (reference sequence). V lost 7 bases, J lost 2 bases, and 12 bases stayed unmatched. The CDR3 spells CASTHGQDGDTDTQYF. In nucleotides, the CDR3 is TGTGCCAGTACCCACGGACAGGACGGGGACACAGATACGCAGTATTTT. The whole variable domain, remainder taken from reference TRBV19 and TRBJ2-3, is DGGITQSPKYLFRKEGQNVTLSCEQNLNHDAMYWYRQDPGQGLRLIYYSQIVNDFQKGDIAEGYSVSREKKESFPLTVTSAQKNPTAFYLCASTHGQDGDTDTQYFGPGTRLTVL.

The chain combines TRBV19 with TRBJ1-5; 8 bases match TRBD1. V trimming: 4 bases; J trimming: 6 bases; junction bases outside the gene matches: 2. Germline CDR1 is LNHDA and CDR2 is SQIVND (reference sequence). This CDR3 is built from 13 residues. CDR3 bases: TGTGCCAGTAGTACGACAGGGGTTCAGCCCCAGCATTTT. It yields the protein CASSTTGVQPQHF.

This clone was picked up a small number of times. The chain couples TRBV19 to TRBJ2-1, with TRBD2 identical over 8 bases. With V trimmed by 5 bases and J by 1 base, 4 bases remained unmatched. The CDR3 runs 15 residues. CDR1 and CDR2 from the germline V gene are LNHDA and SQIVND (reference sequence). As DNA, the CDR3 is TGTGCCAGTAGTCATCGGGGGGGGTCCTACAATGAGCAGTTCTTC. Translation: CASSHRGGSYNEQFF.

The chain joins TRBV28 to TRBJ1-5; D remains unclear. This CDR3 has 14 residues. Germline V CDR1 and CDR2: MDHEN, SYDVKM. Trimming left V 6 bases short and J 4 bases short, with 13 bases between. The CDR3 region is CASSPPRRNQPQHF. As DNA, the CDR3 is TGTGCCAGCAGCCCTCCGCGGCGGAATCAGCCCCAGCATTTT.

This clone was recorded a few times. V is TRBV2 and J is TRBJ2-7; 8 bases align to TRBD1. Germline V gene lookup returns CDR1 SNHLY and CDR2 FYNNEI. V dropped 7 bases and J dropped 6; count of bases not matched to a gene: 14. The CDR3 contains 15 residues. The CDR3 coding sequence is TGTGCCAGCATCGTTTCTTCAGGGGGCATTGGCGAGCAGTACTTC. Translation: CASIVSSGGIGEQYF.

The rearrangement uses TRBV9 and TRBJ2-6; possibly TRBD1 for D (6 bases). V lost 2 bases, J lost 1 base, and 7 bases lay in between. This CDR3 comprises 15 residues. The germline V gene has CDR1 SGDLS and CDR2 YYNGEE. CDR3: CASSVTGSGANVLTF. The CDR3 DNA reads as TGTGCCAGCAGCGTCACAGGGTCTGGGGCCAACGTCCTGACTTTC.

This clone appeared a few times. The chain has TRBV5-1 and TRBJ2-1; the match to TRBD2 covers 14 bases. This CDR3 comprises 17 residues. Germline trimming cut 3 bases from V and 5 bases from J; bases unmatched to any gene: 7. Germline CDR1 reads SGHRS; CDR2 reads YFSETQ. CDR3 residues: CASSYAGLAGGNNEQFF. The CDR3 nucleotides are TGCGCCAGCAGCTATGCCGGACTAGCGGGGGGTAACAATGAGCAGTTCTTC.

V and J are TRBV7-3 and TRBJ2-3; D is unclear. Germline V CDR1 and CDR2: SGHTA, FQGTGA. CDR3 size: 14 residues. The V end was cut by 0 bases, the J end by 6 bases, with 10 bases between. The DNA for the CDR3 is TGTGCCAGCAGCTTAACCAGCCTCGGGGATACGCAGTATTTT. Its protein is CASSLTSLGDTQYF.

CDR3 loop: CAWSTSGGSNEKLFF. CDR3 bases: TGTGCCTGGAGTACCTCAGGGGGTTCTAATGAAAAACTGTTTTTT. The chain employs TRBV30 and TRBJ1-4; 7 nucleotides match TRBD1. V shed 2 bases, J shed 3 bases, and the junction held 6 bases outside the gene matches. This CDR3 comprises 15 residues. Germline CDR1 GTSNPN, CDR2 SVGIG (reference sequence).

The chain is built from TRBV5-6 and TRBJ1-5; possibly TRBD1 for D (5 bases). Germline values: CDR1 SGHDT, CDR2 YYEEEE. The ends were cut back, 4 bases at V and 8 bases at J, with 13 bases in the middle. This CDR3 spans 13 amino acids. CDR3 residues: CASSGEGMEPQHF. CDR3 sequence (DNA): TGTGCCAGCAGCGGGGAGGGGATGGAGCCCCAGCATTTT. The full variable domain, with the rest looked up from reference TRBV5-6 and TRBJ1-5, is DAGVTQSPTHLIKTRGQQVTLRCSPKSGHDTVSWYQQALGQGPQFIFQYYEEEERQRGNFPDRFSGHQFPNYSSELNVNALLLGDSALYLCASSGEGMEPQHFGDGTRLSIL.

This rearrangement joins TRBV25-1 to TRBJ2-2; D perhaps matches TRBD1 (6 bases). Germline V gives CDR1 MGHDK, CDR2 SYGVNS. Trimming removed 9 bases at V and 0 bases at J, with 20 bases between. This CDR3 has 17 amino acids. The DNA of the CDR3 is TGTGCCAGTGAAGGAGGACAGCTCACCTCGAACACCGGGGAGCTGTTTTTT. Protein sequence: CASEGGQLTSNTGELFF.

The chain uses TRBV30 and TRBJ1-4; maybe TRBD1 (5 bases). V lost 4 bases and J lost 7, with 7 bases in between. Germline V gene data show CDR1 as GTSNPN and CDR2 as SVGIG (reference sequence). The CDR3 extends over 11 amino acids. Here the CDR3 reads CAWNRGEKLFF. The DNA for the CDR3 is TGTGCCTGGAATAGGGGTGAAAAACTGTTTTTT.

V usage is TRBV11-2 and J usage is TRBJ2-3; D is ambiguous. Germline values: CDR1 SGHAT, CDR2 FQNNGV. The V gene lost 6 bases and the J gene lost 5 bases, with 12 bases spanning the gap. The CDR3 runs to 13 residues. The CDR3 DNA sequence: TGTGCCAGCAGTAGGAGCTTTATAGATACGCAGTATTTT. Translating it yields CASSRSFIDTQYF.

The chain is built from TRBV19 and TRBJ2-7, with D unresolved. This CDR3 spans 14 amino acids. Trimming took 3 bases from V and 2 from J, leaving 11 bases between them. Germline V gives CDR1 LNHDA, CDR2 SQIVND (reference sequence). The chain's CDR3 is CASSMAHGAYEQYF. DNA of the CDR3: TGTGCCAGTAGTATGGCACACGGAGCCTACGAGCAGTACTTC.

This rearrangement joins TRBV29-1 to TRBJ2-7, with a weak D call TRBD2 (5 bases). This CDR3 comprises 12 residues. Looked up from germline, CDR1 is SQVTM and CDR2 is ANQGSEA. Deletions cut 0 bases from V and 4 bases from J, with 7 bases between. CDR3: CSVEDRLYEQYF. CDR3 DNA sequence: TGCAGCGTTGAAGACAGACTATACGAGCAGTACTTC.

This rearrangement joins TRBV4-3 to TRBJ2-4, with TRBD1 matching 10 bases. V shed 1 base, J shed 2 bases, and the junction held 14 bases outside the gene matches. CDR3 size: 20 residues. The germline gives CDR1 LGHNA, CDR2 YSLEER. The CDR3 reads CASSQGAGTGDLLTKNIQYF. The DNA of the CDR3 is TGCGCCAGCAGCCAAGGCGCCGGGACAGGGGACCTCCTTACCAAAAACATTCAGTACTTC.

The chain combines TRBV30 with TRBJ2-2, with TRBD2 matching 9 bases. After removal of 1 base from V and 1 base from J, the junction contained 4 bases not matched to a gene. This CDR3 comprises 16 residues. Germline CDR1 GTSNPN, CDR2 SVGIG (reference sequence). The CDR3 sequence is CAWSGYSGGNTGELFF. CDR3 bases: TGTGCCTGGAGTGGCTATAGCGGGGGGAACACCGGGGAGCTGTTTTTT. Based on the CDR3 plus reference TRBV30 and TRBJ2-2, the full variable domain is SQTIHQWPATLVQPVGSPLSLECTVEGTSNPNLYWYRQAAGRGLQLLFYSVGIGQISSEVPQNLSASRPQDRQFILSSKKLLLSDSGFYLCAWSGYSGGNTGELFFGEGSRLTVL.

The V and J genes are TRBV19 and TRBJ2-3; a possible D gene is TRBD2 (7 bases). This CDR3 is built from 15 residues. Germline-derived CDR1 and CDR2 are LNHDA and SQIVND (reference sequence). Trimming took off 7 bases at V and 0 bases at J, with 14 bases between the two ends. CDR3 coding DNA: TGTGCCAGTACTGAACGGGGGGCGAGCACAGATACGCAGTATTTT. Protein sequence: CASTERGASTDTQYF.

V usage is TRBV12-2 and J usage is TRBJ1-2. TRBV12-2 is recorded as a pseudogene. The CDR3 totals 13 residues. The CDR3 nucleotides read TGTGCAAGTCGCACGGGTGTTAACTATGGCTACACCTTC. Its protein product is CASRTGVNYGYTF.

The chain employs TRBV4-3 and TRBJ1-5, with D maybe TRBD1 (5 bases). This CDR3 has 15 residues. V was shortened by 0 bases and J by 9 bases, with 15 bases between the two germline ends. Germline V lookup: CDR1 LGHNA, CDR2 YSLEER. The CDR3 DNA reads TGCGCCAGCAGCCAAGACGCCCAAGGGGAAGGGCCCCAGCATTTT. Amino acids: CASSQDAQGEGPQHF.

This chain links TRBV28 with TRBJ1-4; 10 nucleotides agree with TRBD1. After removal of 1 base from V and 0 bases from J, the junction contained 8 bases not matched to a gene. CDR3 length equals 19 residues. The germline V gene has CDR1 MDHEN and CDR2 SYDVKM. The CDR3 reads CASSLSFGDRGATNEKLFF. Written as DNA, the CDR3 is TGTGCCAGCAGTTTATCCTTCGGGGACAGGGGAGCAACTAATGAAAAACTGTTTTTT.

The V call is TRBV7-2, the J call TRBJ2-3; 10 bases match TRBD2. The CDR3 extends over 19 amino acids. The germline V gene has CDR1 SGHTA and CDR2 FQGNSA. Trimming took 2 bases from V and 0 from J; bases not matched to a gene: 11. The CDR3 loop is CASSLLGAASGGSTDTQYF. The CDR3 DNA sequence: TGTGCCAGCAGCTTATTAGGGGCGGCTAGCGGGGGCAGCACAGATACGCAGTATTTT.

This chain joins TRBV4-2 and TRBJ2-5, with 8 bases matching TRBD2. Unmatched junction bases numbered 5, after V lost 0 bases and J lost 5 bases. Per the germline V gene, CDR1 is LGHNA and CDR2 is YNFKEQ. CDR3 length: 15 residues. As DNA, the CDR3 is TGTGCCAGCAGCCAAGATACGGGGGGGCCGGAGACCCAGTACTTC. Protein sequence: CASSQDTGGPETQYF.